The next 7 T cell receptor beta chains were all read from a single sample in a study of monozygotic twins with inflammatory bowel disease. Following a re-call of the 5' RACE reads, TCRdb has one entry per CDR3 protein and lacks DNA. Its table records about 210,000 distinct CDR3 sequences. Sequenced: blood. The source is a human donor with ulcerative colitis or Crohn's disease, or a healthy co-twin of an affected twin (not recorded which).

The chain carries TRBV6-5 and TRBJ1-5. The CDR3 spans 16 residues. CDR1 and CDR2 (germline): MNHEY, SVGAGI. CDR3 in amino acids: CASSYYPGYSNQPQHF.

This chain joins TRBV5-8 and TRBJ1-4. Germline CDR1 and CDR2: SGHTS and YDEGEE. The CDR3 is 17 amino acids. Here the CDR3 reads CASTDGPPEGANEKLFF.

The J gene is TRBJ1-4, the V gene TRBV20-1. Per germline, CDR1 DFQATT and CDR2 SNEGSKA (reference sequence). The CDR3 consists of 13 residues. CDR3 protein: CSAVLWTNEKLFF.

V is TRBV7-9 and J is TRBJ1-5. This CDR3 is built from 15 residues. Per the germline V gene, CDR1 is SEHNR and CDR2 is FQNEAQ (reference sequence). The CDR3: CASSLGGARNQPQHF.

The V gene is TRBV6-1, the J gene TRBJ1-4; the D call of TRBD1 rests on TCRdb alone, since no DNA is present to check it. The CDR3 loop spans 16 amino acids. Germline CDR1 MNHNS, CDR2 SASEGT. Here the CDR3 reads CASRRLGPATNEKLFF.

V gene TRBV12-5 combines with J gene TRBJ2-1. The CDR3 runs 17 residues. Germline lookup yields CDR1 LGHNT and CDR2 FRNRAP. This CDR3 reads CASGLGGTVSSYNEQFF.

The V and J genes are TRBV6-5 and TRBJ1-6; TCRdb's D call, TRBD1, is unchecked because there is no DNA. The CDR3 runs 15 residues. CDR1 MNHEY and CDR2 SVGAGI come from the germline V gene. This CDR3 reads CASSYRGRDNSPLHF.